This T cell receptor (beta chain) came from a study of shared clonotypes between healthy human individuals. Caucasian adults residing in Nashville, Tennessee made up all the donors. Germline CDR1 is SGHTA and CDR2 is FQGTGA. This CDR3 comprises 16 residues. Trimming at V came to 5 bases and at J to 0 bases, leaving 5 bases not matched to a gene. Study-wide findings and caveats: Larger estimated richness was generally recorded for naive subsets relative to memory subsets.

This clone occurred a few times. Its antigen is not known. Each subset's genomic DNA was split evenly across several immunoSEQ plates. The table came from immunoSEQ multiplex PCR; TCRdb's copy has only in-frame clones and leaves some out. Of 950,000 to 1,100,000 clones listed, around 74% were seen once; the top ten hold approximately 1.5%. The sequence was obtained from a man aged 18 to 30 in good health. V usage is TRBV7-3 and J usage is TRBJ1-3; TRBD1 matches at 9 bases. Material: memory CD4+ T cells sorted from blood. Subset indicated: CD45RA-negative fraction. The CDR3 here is CASSPTGGGSGNTIYF. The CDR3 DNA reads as TGTGCCAGCAGCCCCACAGGGGGCGGCTCTGGAAACACCATATATTTT.